This TCR beta chain was identified during a study of T cells in localized non-small cell lung cancer. Note on this clone: Its antigen is as yet unknown.

Study-level points and caveats: Uninvolved adjacent lung had higher T cell clonality than tumor and all other tissues. The appearance of a median 57 of the top 100 tumor clones was seen in adjacent lung. Prolonged overall survival went with higher T cell density in the blood.

Profiled with immunoSEQ multiplex PCR; TCRdb holds only in-frame clones, not every one. The sample has a few thousand clones, about 29% seen once. Deletions cut 5 bases from V and 3 bases from J, with 13 bases between. Germline values: CDR1 LNHNV, CDR2 YYDKDF (reference sequence). The CDR3 extends over 15 amino acids. Here the sequenced sample was lung tumor tissue, taken before any cancer treatment. The V and J genes are TRBV15 and TRBJ1-4, with unresolved D. The TCR sequence derives from a male donor at least 60 years old with stage I lung adenocarcinoma. The CDR3 region is CATSVRGRANEKLFF. CDR3 nucleotide sequence: TGTGCCACCAGCGTACGAGGGAGGGCTAATGAAAAACTGTTTTTT.